Following are 20 T cell receptor beta chains from one sample sequenced in a study of blood T cell repertoires in COVID-19. Profiled with immunoSEQ multiplex PCR; TCRdb holds only in-frame clones, not every one. The sample has about 160,000 clones, over 70% seen once. The material sequenced was peripheral blood. All receptors come from a woman in her sixties with acute or convalescent COVID-19.

The chain employs TRBV5-1 and TRBJ2-1; tentatively, D is TRBD1 (6 bases). CDR3 length: 15 residues. The V gene lost 0 bases and the J gene lost 1 base, with 8 bases spanning the gap. CDR1 is SGHRS, CDR2 YFSETQ, per germline. CDR3 amino acids: CASSLVTGSYNEQFF. DNA for the CDR3: TGCGCCAGCAGCTTGGTTACAGGGTCCTACAATGAGCAGTTCTTC.

V is TRBV5-4 and J is TRBJ2-1; 9 bases agree with TRBD2. Looked up from germline, CDR1 is SGHNT and CDR2 is YYREEE (reference sequence). The CDR3 covers 15 residues. The V gene end was trimmed by 4 bases and the J gene end by 6 bases; junction bases not matched to a gene: 8. The chain's CDR3 is CASSPRGGGANEQFF. As DNA, the CDR3 is TGTGCCAGCAGCCCCCGGGGCGGGGGGGCCAATGAGCAGTTCTTC.

The chain has TRBV18 and TRBJ1-1; 10 nucleotides line up with TRBD1. Germline CDR1 reads KGHSH; CDR2 reads LQKENI. CDR3 length: 15 amino acids. V shed 1 base and J 6 bases; nucleotides not matched to a gene: 5. In DNA form, the CDR3 reads TGTGCCAGCTCACCACTCGGACAGGGGGGCGCTGAAGCTTTCTTT. Protein sequence: CASSPLGQGGAEAFF.

This chain uses TRBV5-1 with TRBJ2-5; 13 positions agree with TRBD2. J was trimmed by 1 base and V by 4 bases; bases with no gene match: 4. Germline V CDR1 and CDR2: SGHRS, YFSETQ. This CDR3 contains 16 residues. The CDR3 reads CASSITSGGAQETQYF. In DNA, the CDR3 is TGCGCCAGCAGCATTACTAGCGGGGGGGCCCAAGAGACCCAGTACTTC.

The chain has TRBV5-6 and TRBJ1-4; D remains ambiguous. V was clipped by 4 bases and J by 12 bases, with 25 bases between them. CDR1 is SGHDT and CDR2 is YYEEEE in the germline V gene. This CDR3 spans 16 amino acids. This chain's CDR3 is CASSPEGSSGVIELFF. For the CDR3, the DNA is TGTGCCAGCAGCCCTGAGGGAAGCAGCGGTGTGATCGAACTGTTTTTT.

V gene TRBV11-3 combines with J gene TRBJ2-1, with 12 bases fitting TRBD2. Losses at the gene ends were 4 bases for V and 1 base for J; bases not matched to a gene: 2. Germline V gene sequence: CDR1 SGHNT, CDR2 YENEEA. The CDR3 sequence is 16 residues long. The CDR3 DNA follows: TGTGCCAGCAGCTCCGGGACTAGCGGGTCCTACAATGAGCAGTTCTTC. Residues: CASSSGTSGSYNEQFF.

This chain uses TRBV6-5 with TRBJ1-2; TRBD1 matches 9 bases. This CDR3 has 13 residues. Germline V lookup: CDR1 MNHEY, CDR2 SVGAGI. J lost 7 bases, V lost 6 bases, and 6 bases had no gene match. CDR3 sequence: CASRRGQGGGYTF. In DNA form, the CDR3 reads TGTGCCAGCAGGAGGGGACAGGGAGGTGGCTACACCTTC.

V gene TRBV2 combines with J gene TRBJ2-1; 10 nucleotides line up with TRBD2. Germline V gene data show CDR1 as SNHLY and CDR2 as FYNNEI. This CDR3 spans 16 amino acids. V lost 1 base to trimming and J lost 6 bases; unmatched junction nucleotides: 6. CDR3 amino acids: CASSEEGSGGSNEQFF. The CDR3 nucleotides read TGTGCCAGCAGTGAAGAAGGTAGCGGGGGGTCCAATGAGCAGTTCTTC. Variable domain in full (rest from reference TRBV2 and TRBJ2-1): EPEVTQTPSHQVTQMGQEVILRCVPISNHLYFYWYRQILGQKVEFLVSFYNNEISEKSEIFDDQFSVERPDGSNFTLKIRSTKLEDSAMYFCASSEEGSGGSNEQFFGPGTRLTVL.

In DNA form, the CDR3 reads TGTGCCAGCAGTTTAGGCGGCAGCGCGCACTATGGCTACACCTTC. It codes for CASSLGGSAHYGYTF. V and J are TRBV28 and TRBJ1-2; D is unresolved. The CDR3 runs to 15 residues. With 2 bases removed from V and 3 bases from J, the gap between germline ends came to 13 bases. The germline V gene encodes CDR1 MDHEN and CDR2 SYDVKM.

This clone was found once. The CDR3 spells CASAGGNQPQHF. In DNA, the CDR3 is TGTGCCTCGGCAGGGGGCAATCAGCCCCAGCATTTT. This chain links TRBV25-1 with TRBJ1-5; possibly TRBD1 for D (6 bases). The germline V gene encodes CDR1 MGHDK and CDR2 SYGVNS. The CDR3 sequence is 12 residues long. V was pared by 11 bases and J by 2 bases, with 10 bases between. Looking up the rest from reference TRBV25-1 and TRBJ1-5 gives the full variable domain: EADIYQTPRYLVIGTGKKITLECSQTMGHDKMYWYQQDPGMELHLIHYSYGVNSTEKGDLSSESTVSRIRTEHFPLTLESARPSHTSQYLCASAGGNQPQHFGDGTRLSIL.

V is TRBV27 and J is TRBJ1-1, with 8 bases aligning to TRBD1. J was trimmed by 4 bases and V by 4 bases; bases with no gene match: 5. The germline gives CDR1 MNHEY, CDR2 SMNVEV (reference sequence). This CDR3 comprises 14 residues. The CDR3 protein is CASSSRTGFTEAFF. The CDR3 DNA reads as TGTGCCAGCAGTTCCCGGACAGGGTTCACTGAAGCTTTCTTT.

The J gene is TRBJ1-3, the V gene TRBV5-6; D remains unclear. The germline gives CDR1 SGHDT, CDR2 YYEEEE. This CDR3 region has 16 residues. V gave up 1 base and J gave up 1 base, with 12 bases separating them. The CDR3 region is CASSLYRRGSGNTIYF. DNA for the CDR3: TGTGCCAGCAGCTTGTATAGGCGAGGATCTGGAAACACCATATATTTT.

CDR3 coding DNA: TGTGCCAGCAGGGCCCCCGGGACAATCAACGGGGAGCTGTTTTTT. This codes for CASRAPGTINGELFF. The chain is built from TRBV3-1 (or the pseudogene TRBV3-2) and TRBJ2-2; D possibly corresponds to TRBD1 (6 bases). The CDR3 spans 15 residues. CDR1 and CDR2 from the germline V gene are LGHDT and YNNKEL (reference sequence). The V and J ends lost 6 bases and 7 bases respectively, with 18 bases between them.

The rearrangement uses TRBV7-9 and TRBJ1-6; 9 nucleotides match TRBD1. CDR1 is SEHNR, CDR2 FQNEAQ, per germline (reference sequence). V was pared by 5 bases and J by 7 bases, with 6 bases of the junction left unmatched. CDR3 length equals 15 residues. The CDR3 reads CASSGTGIPNSPLHF. CDR3 sequence (DNA): TGTGCCAGCAGCGGGACAGGGATCCCGAATTCACCCCTCCACTTT.

The chain uses TRBV12-3 or TRBV12-4 and TRBJ1-6; weak D call: TRBD1 (6 bases). V gave up 5 bases and J gave up 7 bases, with 9 bases separating them. The CDR3 is 13 amino acids. The CDR3 sequence is CASSRTANSPLHF. The CDR3 DNA sequence: TGTGCCAGCAGTCGGACAGCCAATTCACCCCTCCACTTT.

A note on this clone: An end of the junction does not agree with germline; a read error may underlie this. The CDR3 here is CASSPYVGGIGELFF. The DNA for the CDR3 is TGTGCTAGCAGCCCCTACGTGGGGGGTATCGGGGAGCTGTTTTTT. The chain carries TRBV7-7 and TRBJ2-2; TRBD2 is a possible D gene (6 bases). The CDR3 is 15 residues long. Germline V gives CDR1 SSHAT, CDR2 FNYEAQ (reference sequence).

This sequence joins TRBV6-5 and TRBJ1-2, with 10 bases that match TRBD1. Germline CDR1 is MNHEY and CDR2 is SVGAGI. The CDR3 is made up of 15 amino acids. V shed 8 bases and J 8 bases; nucleotides not matched to a gene: 14. The CDR3: CASREDRGTGRGYTF. The CDR3 DNA reads as TGTGCCAGCCGGGAGGACAGGGGGACGGGTAGAGGCTACACCTTC.

V usage is TRBV3-1 (or the pseudogene TRBV3-2) and J usage is TRBJ2-1; unclear D gene. Trimming took off 4 bases at V and 0 bases at J, with 4 bases between the two ends. CDR1 LGHDT and CDR2 YNNKEL come from the germline V gene (reference sequence). This CDR3 has 13 residues. The CDR3 sequence: CASSPLSYNEQFF. Written as DNA, the CDR3 is TGTGCCAGCAGCCCTCTCTCCTACAATGAGCAGTTCTTC.

This clone has just a few counts. The rearrangement joins TRBV27 to TRBJ2-7; 9 bases match TRBD1. Germline-derived CDR1 and CDR2 are MNHEY and SMNVEV (reference sequence). The V segment lost 6 bases and the J segment 0 bases; nucleotides outside the gene matches: 3. The CDR3 is 14 amino acids. CDR3 in DNA: TGTGCCAGCAGAAGGACAGGGGCCTCCTACGAGCAGTACTTC. The encoded protein is CASRRTGASYEQYF.

The V and J genes are TRBV15 and TRBJ2-7; no definite D call. Trimming took off 3 bases at V and 2 bases at J, with 8 bases between the two ends. Looked up from germline, CDR1 is LNHNV and CDR2 is YYDKDF (reference sequence). The CDR3 is made up of 13 amino acids. The CDR3 loop reads CATSSGRTYEQYF. The DNA for the CDR3 is TGTGCCACCAGCAGTGGCAGAACCTACGAGCAGTACTTC.